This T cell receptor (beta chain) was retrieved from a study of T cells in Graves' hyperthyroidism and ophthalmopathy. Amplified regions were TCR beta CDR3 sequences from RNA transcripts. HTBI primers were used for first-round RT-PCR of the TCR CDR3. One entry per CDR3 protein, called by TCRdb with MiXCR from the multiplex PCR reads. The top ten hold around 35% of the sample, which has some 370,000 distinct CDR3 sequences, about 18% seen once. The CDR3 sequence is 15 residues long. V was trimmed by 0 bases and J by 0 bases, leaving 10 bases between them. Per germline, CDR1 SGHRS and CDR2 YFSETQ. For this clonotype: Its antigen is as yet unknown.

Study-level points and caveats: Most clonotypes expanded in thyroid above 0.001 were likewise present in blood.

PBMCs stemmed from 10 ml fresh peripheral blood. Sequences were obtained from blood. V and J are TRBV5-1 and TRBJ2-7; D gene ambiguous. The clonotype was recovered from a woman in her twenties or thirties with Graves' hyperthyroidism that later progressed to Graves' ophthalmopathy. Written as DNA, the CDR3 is TGCGCCAGCAGCTTGGCCCCCGACCACTCCTACGAGCAGTACTTC. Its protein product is CASSLAPDHSYEQYF.